The entry below gives a single T cell receptor beta chain sequence along with its context. The antigen it binds to is not known. The record has no base qualities; no much larger clone is one base away. Using the deep immunoSEQ assay, TCR CDR3 regions were amplified from genomic DNA by multiplex PCR. Extracted genomic DNA from each cell subset was spread evenly across all wells of several immunoSEQ 96-well plates, with each plate serving as a replicate. Each replicate PCR for sorted subsets received 150 to 250 ng genomic DNA, equal to about 30,000 T cell genomes. The purified libraries were quantified using a Qubit 3.0 fluorometer, sized with a Bioanalyzer 2100, and then quantified again using the KAPA Library Quantification kit. Every immunoSEQ 96-well plate was sequenced on a separate single-read 150-cycle Illumina NextSeq 550 flow cell. In the original analysis: The immunoSEQ output contained only junctional sequences without quality scores, so filtering could not match that applied to full-length reads. To assign V/J genes and CDR3, sequences were annotated using PyIR, a Python wrapper for IgBLAST v1.9, with IMGT germline references. Reads were removed for weak V/J assignments (E-value above 1e-6), missing CDR3, stop codons, out-of-frame junctions, or ambiguous translated residues. V3J clonotypes were defined as sequences sharing an identical inferred V gene, J gene, and CDR3 amino acid sequence. Percentage overlap between repertoires was computed as shared unique clonotypes divided by the size of the smaller repertoire. Richness of each repertoire was evaluated using RTK rarefaction, the Chao1 estimator, and Recon v2.1 estimates of unobserved clonotypes. For all TCRbeta clonotypes obtained by the gDNA method from a handful of donors, generation probabilities were computed with OLGA. In its TCRdb copy, this immuneACCESS table keeps in-frame sequences only and misses some clones. Where compared with another copy, unresolved V genes explain less than half of these, and the others have no known cause. For V, J and clone size, that table is used; D and trimming come from the DNA. The sample records about 2.3 million clones, around 92% of which are singletons. Approximately 0.4% of the sample rests with the top ten.

This specimen comes from a study of shared clonotypes between healthy human individuals (dated by TCRdb to 2020 to 2022). Notes on the research overall: A few men and a couple of women, aged 18 to 49 years, made up the cohort. For each donor, CD4 naive and CD4 memory were each run on three plates, CD8 naive on two plates, and CD8 memory on one plate. To estimate repertoire size and how much clonotypes are shared between individuals, the study performed deep sequencing of blood TCR repertoires from a handful of healthy adults. Different laboratories and diverse techniques were used to prepare libraries and sequence TCR repertoires, to increase sequencing depth and limit assay-specific biases. Leukapheresis yielded between about 0.8 and 8.9 billion PBMCs per donor.

On the study overall, not on this receptor specifically: Pairwise subsampling indicated that sequencing depth was expected to affect the degree of clonotype sharing among donors. Even with the large sequencing depth, rarefaction of the sorted-subset datasets indicated that sequencing was incomplete. Estimated clonotype richness was generally larger for naive than for memory subsets. Because the study included only a small number of donors, the genetic and exposure-history diversity represented was limited. Sharing across a few donors was observed for roughly 5.4% of naive CD4, about 3.2% of naive CD8, about 2.3% of memory CD4, and roughly 0.4% of memory CD8 clonotypes. Sampling was restricted to blood, and TCR repertoires in tissues likely differ from the TCR repertoires found in blood. Compared with non-shared clonotypes, clonotypes shared by all four sorted-subset donors had higher generation probabilities.

The donors were healthy, HIV-negative adults with no recently reported acute infections or vaccinations. Only Caucasian adults living in Nashville, Tennessee, USA were represented among the donors. Magnetic negative selection was used to enrich CD4+ T cells, after which naive cells were positively selected on CD45RA and the negative fraction became the memory subset. Blood was obtained by leukapheresis, after which PBMCs were separated by Ficoll-Histopaque density gradient centrifugation and cryopreserved in liquid nitrogen vapor phase. Analytical flow cytometry was used to check the purity and quantity of every magnetically sorted T cell population. Each sorted fraction had its genomic DNA isolated and then quantified by UV absorbance on a Nanodrop 2000c. Counted from cysteine to phenylalanine, this CDR3 has 14 amino acids. Only the CDR3 DNA stays, 42 bases, in frame from base 1. V has 5 bases trimmed and J has 9 bases trimmed; junction bases matching no gene number 9. CDR1 and CDR2, looked up from the germline V gene, are MDHEN and SYDVKM.

The chain uses TRBV28 and TRBJ2-4, with 8 central nucleotides matching TRBD2. Specimen: naive CD4+ T cells from PBMCs. In the paper's terms, the cell subset or site label means: CD45RA+ positively selected. The clonotype was recovered from a man between 18 and 35 years old in good health. Some clones in this sample may be carry-over from other donors' samples. The CDR3 reads CASSPERERGIQYF. The nucleotide sequence is given as TGTGCCAGCAGTCCCGAGCGGGAGCGGGGCATTCAGTACTTC.